Listed below are T cell receptor beta chains from one sample, sequenced in a study of T cells in Graves' hyperthyroidism and ophthalmopathy. TCRdb re-called the multiplex PCR reads with MiXCR, one entry per CDR3 protein. The sample consists of about 760,000 distinct CDR3 sequences, roughly 32% of them appearing once. Sequencing was carried out using blood. These receptors were taken from a woman aged 40 to 50 with Graves' hyperthyroidism. CDR3s include the opening cysteine and the closing phenylalanine or tryptophan. Fields, in order: V gene, clone size, J gene, D gene, CDR3 DNA, CDR3 protein. D genes are given only for firm matches. Some rows have no size entry. The others give once, few or many, or a class for an expanded clone.

TRBV19	few	TRBJ1-2	TRBD1	TGTGCCAGTATCCCAGGACAGGGTGCAGGCTATGGCTACACCTTC	CASIPGQGAGYGYTF
TRBV11-2	many	TRBJ2-7	NA	TGTGCCAGCAGCTCCGGTCCCCTTGAGCAGTACTTC	CASSSGPLEQYF
TRBV5-6	many	TRBJ1-1	NA	TGTGCCAGCAGCTTGGGAGGAGGTAGAGCTTTCTTT	CASSLGGGRAFF
TRBV6-5	NA	TRBJ2-2	TRBD2	TGTGCCAGCAGTTACCGGGCGGTAGCGGGAGGTTCGGACGGGGAGCTGTTTTTT	CASSYRAVAGGSDGELFF
TRBV6-1	NA	TRBJ1-4	NA	TGTGCCAGCAGTGAAGGGGGGGAGGATGAAAAACTGTTTTTT	CASSEGGEDEKLFF
TRBV20-1	few	TRBJ1-6	NA	TGCAGTGCTAGAGATCGGTCTTACACGGCTCTAAATTCACCCCTCCACTTT	CSARDRSYTALNSPLHF
TRBV15	many	TRBJ2-6	NA	TGTGCCACCAGCAGAAACACCGGTCCCCACGTCCTGACTTTC	CATSRNTGPHVLTF
TRBV7-9	NA	TRBJ2-7	NA	TGTGCCAGCAGTACAGACCTTTCCTACGAGCAGTACTTC	CASSTDLSYEQYF
TRBV6-5	few	TRBJ2-7	TRBD1	TGTGCCAGCGGGACAGTCTGGGAGCAGTACTTC	CASGTVWEQYF
TRBV2	NA	TRBJ1-5	TRBD1	TGTGCCAGCAGCCAACAGGGGAAGGACAATCAGCCCCAGCATTTT	CASSQQGKDNQPQHF
TRBV7-3	NA	TRBJ2-7	NA	TGTGCCAGCAGTTTATATGATTACGAGCAGTACTTC	CASSLYDYEQYF
TRBV20-1	many	TRBJ1-1	NA	TGCAGTGCTAATGCAGATTTGGACACTGAAGCTTTCTTT	CSANADLDTEAFF
TRBV27	NA	TRBJ2-7	NA	TGTGCCAGCAGCCTCCGGGACACCTACTTCGGGGAGCAGTACTTC	CASSLRDTYFGEQYF
TRBV29-1	NA	TRBJ2-7	TRBD2	TGCAGCGTTGAACGGACTAGCGGCGAGCAGTACTTC	CSVERTSGEQYF
TRBV15	few	TRBJ2-7	NA	TGTGCCACCAGCAGAGATTGGCAGGGGAGACCCTACGAGCAGTACTTC	CATSRDWQGRPYEQYF